The rows below give T cell receptor beta chains drawn from one sample of a study of blood T cell repertoires in COVID-19. Only in-frame clones appear in the TCRdb table, and some are missing; sequencing was by immunoSEQ multiplex PCR. The sample yields about 430,000 clones, roughly 90% seen once. The sample consisted of PBMCs or T cells enriched from blood (not recorded which). All receptors come from a woman aged 18-29 years who had been exposed to COVID-19. Each CDR3 is given with its conserved first and last residue. A D gene is named only where the DNA matches it firmly. Expanded clones are given a class, and other clones once, few, many or no size at all.

abundance: NA
d_gene: NA
j_gene: TRBJ2-3
v_gene: TRBV6-5
CDR3aa: CASSFGEGVTDTQYF
CDR3nt: NA

abundance: many
d_gene: NA
j_gene: TRBJ1-1
v_gene: TRBV19
CDR3aa: CASSIPQGRFTEAFF
CDR3nt: TGTGCCAGTAGTATCCCCCAGGGAAGATTCACTGAAGCTTTCTTT

abundance: NA
d_gene: TRBD1
j_gene: TRBJ2-6
v_gene: TRBV2
CDR3aa: CASSATGASGANVLTF
CDR3nt: TGTGCCAGCTCGGCGACAGGGGCTTCAGGGGCCAACGTCCTGACTTTC

abundance: once
d_gene: NA
j_gene: TRBJ2-1
v_gene: TRBV19
CDR3aa: CASSPWGGQNEQFF
CDR3nt: TGTGCCAGTAGTCCCTGGGGGGGCCAGAATGAGCAGTTCTTC

abundance: NA
d_gene: NA
j_gene: TRBJ1-5
v_gene: TRBV10-2
CDR3aa: CASNREPGSNQPQHF
CDR3nt: TGCGCCAGCAATCGGGAGCCTGGTAGCAATCAGCCCCAGCATTTT

abundance: NA
d_gene: TRBD1
j_gene: TRBJ1-5
v_gene: TRBV28
CDR3aa: CASSSGTGDNQPQHF
CDR3nt: TGTGCCAGCAGTTCCGGGACAGGCGACAATCAGCCCCAGCATTTT

abundance: NA
d_gene: NA
j_gene: TRBJ2-1
v_gene: TRBV28
CDR3aa: CASRSSSSYNEQFF
CDR3nt: TGTGCCAGCAGAAGTTCCAGCTCCTACAATGAGCAGTTCTTC

abundance: NA
d_gene: NA
j_gene: TRBJ1-3
v_gene: TRBV7-9
CDR3aa: CATEDTSSGNTIYF
CDR3nt: TGTGCCACGGAAGACACCTCCTCTGGAAACACCATATATTTT

abundance: NA
d_gene: TRBD1
j_gene: TRBJ2-7
v_gene: TRBV28
CDR3aa: CASSQGTEGYEQYF
CDR3nt: TGTGCCAGCAGCCAAGGGACAGAAGGCTACGAGCAGTACTTC

abundance: NA
d_gene: NA
j_gene: TRBJ1-6
v_gene: TRBV30
CDR3aa: CACIVRGQASAGGNSPLHF
CDR3nt: TGTGCCTGCATTGTGCGAGGGCAAGCCTCCGCGGGGGGTAATTCACCCCTCCACTTT

abundance: NA
d_gene: TRBD2
j_gene: TRBJ2-6
v_gene: TRBV9
CDR3aa: CASSVSGAISGANVLTF
CDR3nt: TGTGCCAGCAGCGTGAGCGGGGCGATCTCTGGGGCCAACGTCCTGACTTTC

abundance: NA
d_gene: TRBD2
j_gene: TRBJ2-7
v_gene: TRBV5-8
CDR3aa: CASPGLAGAWEQYF
CDR3nt: TGTGCCAGCCCGGGACTAGCGGGGGCTTGGGAGCAGTACTTC

abundance: NA
d_gene: NA
j_gene: TRBJ2-2
v_gene: TRBV14
CDR3aa: CASQKLTGELFF
CDR3nt: TGTGCCAGCCAAAAACTCACCGGGGAGCTGTTTTTT

abundance: once
d_gene: NA
j_gene: TRBJ2-3
v_gene: TRBV15
CDR3aa: CATRTEPPGHTQYF
CDR3nt: TGTGCCACCAGAACCGAACCCCCAGGCCATACGCAGTATTTT

abundance: NA
d_gene: NA
j_gene: TRBJ1-1
v_gene: TRBV10-3
CDR3aa: CAISVSAGDTEAFF
CDR3nt: TGTGCCATCAGTGTGTCGGCAGGGGACACTGAAGCTTTCTTT

abundance: NA
d_gene: TRBD2
j_gene: TRBJ2-7
v_gene: TRBV4-1
CDR3aa: CASSHPPSGIPEQYF
CDR3nt: TGCGCCAGCAGCCACCCCCCTAGCGGGATACCCGAGCAGTACTTC

abundance: NA
d_gene: NA
j_gene: TRBJ1-2
v_gene: TRBV19
CDR3aa: CASSGQGGHGYTF
CDR3nt: TGTGCCAGTAGTGGGCAGGGAGGTCATGGCTACACCTTC